Listed here are 4 T cell receptor beta chains from one sample, sequenced in a study of early T cells in non-severe SARS-CoV-2 infection. MiXCR, applied by TCRdb to the 5' RACE reads, yields one record per CDR3 protein. The sample lists tens of thousands of distinct CDR3 sequences; around 7.8% were seen once. Sequenced: whole blood. The receptor set was obtained from an adult who was a healthcare worker with PCR-confirmed SARS-CoV-2 infection or an uninfected control (not recorded which).

Only a few counts were recorded for this clonotype. The chain joins TRBV29-1 to TRBJ2-3, with D unresolved. Germline CDR1 reads SQVTM; CDR2 reads ANQGSEA. The CDR3 has 12 amino acids. V lost 6 bases to trimming and J lost 4 bases, with 11 bases between them. DNA for the CDR3: TGCAGCGTAGCTCAGAAGGCAGATACGCAGTATTTT. It encodes CSVAQKADTQYF.

A few counts support this clonotype. The V gene is TRBV2, the J gene TRBJ2-7, with 9 bases fitting TRBD1. V trimming: 6 bases; J trimming: 1 base; junction bases outside the gene matches: 7. Germline loops: CDR1 SNHLY, CDR2 FYNNEI. The CDR3 is 15 residues long. The CDR3 loop reads CASRTIGTGSYEQYF. The DNA of the CDR3 is TGTGCCAGCAGAACTATCGGGACAGGGTCCTACGAGCAGTACTTC.

This chain joins TRBV27 and TRBJ1-1; a weak D match, TRBD1 (5 bases). The germline V gene has CDR1 MNHEY and CDR2 SMNVEV (reference sequence). Deletions cut 0 bases from V and 9 bases from J, with 14 bases between. CDR3 length: 14 amino acids. CDR3: CASSLSKGRAKAFF. DNA for the CDR3: TGTGCCAGCAGTTTATCCAAGGGACGAGCGAAAGCTTTCTTT.

The chain employs TRBV4-2 and TRBJ2-7; 9 bases fit TRBD1. The V gene end was trimmed by 8 bases and the J gene end by 0 bases; junction bases not matched to a gene: 14. The CDR3 sequence is 17 residues long. Germline CDR1 LGHNA, CDR2 YNFKEQ. In nucleotides, the CDR3 is TGTGCCAGCGGAAATTCGATTTCGGGACAGGGCTCCTACGAGCAGTACTTC. Translation: CASGNSISGQGSYEQYF.